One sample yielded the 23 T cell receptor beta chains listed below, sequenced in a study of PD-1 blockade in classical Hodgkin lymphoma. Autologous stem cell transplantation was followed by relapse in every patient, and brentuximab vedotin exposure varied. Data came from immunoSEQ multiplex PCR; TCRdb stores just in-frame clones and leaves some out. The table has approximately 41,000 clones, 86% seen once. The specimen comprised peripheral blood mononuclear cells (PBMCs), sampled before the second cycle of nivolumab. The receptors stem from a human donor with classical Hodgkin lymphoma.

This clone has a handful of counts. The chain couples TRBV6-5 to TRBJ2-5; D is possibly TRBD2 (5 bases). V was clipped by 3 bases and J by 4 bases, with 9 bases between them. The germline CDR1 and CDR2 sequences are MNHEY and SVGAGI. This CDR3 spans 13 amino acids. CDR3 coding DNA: TGTGCCAGCAGTTATTCGAGGGTAGAGACCCAGTACTTC. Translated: CASSYSRVETQYF.

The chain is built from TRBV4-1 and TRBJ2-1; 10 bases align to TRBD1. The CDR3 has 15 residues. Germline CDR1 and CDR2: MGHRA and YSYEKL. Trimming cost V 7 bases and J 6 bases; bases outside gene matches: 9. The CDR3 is CASTPWGTGVNEQFF. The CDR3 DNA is TGCGCCAGCACTCCATGGGGGACAGGGGTCAATGAGCAGTTCTTC.

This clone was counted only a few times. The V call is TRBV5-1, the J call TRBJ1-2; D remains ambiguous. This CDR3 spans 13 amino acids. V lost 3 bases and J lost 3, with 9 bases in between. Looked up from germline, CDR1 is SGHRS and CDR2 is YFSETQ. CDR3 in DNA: TGCGCCAGCAGCTCATTTCAGGACTATGGCTACACCTTC. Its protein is CASSSFQDYGYTF.

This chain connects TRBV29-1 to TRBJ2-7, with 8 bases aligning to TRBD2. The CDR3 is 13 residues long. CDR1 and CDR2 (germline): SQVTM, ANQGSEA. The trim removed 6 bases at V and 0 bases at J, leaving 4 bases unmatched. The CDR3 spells CSVLTSGSYEQYF. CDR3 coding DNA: TGCAGCGTCCTAACTAGCGGCTCCTACGAGCAGTACTTC.

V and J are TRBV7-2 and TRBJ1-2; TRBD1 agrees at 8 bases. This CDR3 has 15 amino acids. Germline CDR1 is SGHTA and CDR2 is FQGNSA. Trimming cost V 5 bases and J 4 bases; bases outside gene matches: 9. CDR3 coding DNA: TGTGCCAGCAGCCCGTACCCTACAGGGGGCTATGGCTACACCTTC. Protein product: CASSPYPTGGYGYTF.

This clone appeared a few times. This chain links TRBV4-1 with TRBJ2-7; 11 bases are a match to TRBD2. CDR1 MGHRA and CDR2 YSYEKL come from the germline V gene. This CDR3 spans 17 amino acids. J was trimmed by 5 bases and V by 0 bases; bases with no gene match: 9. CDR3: CASSQDRLAGGRHEQYF. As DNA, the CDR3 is TGCGCCAGCAGCCAAGATAGGCTAGCGGGAGGAAGGCACGAGCAGTACTTC.

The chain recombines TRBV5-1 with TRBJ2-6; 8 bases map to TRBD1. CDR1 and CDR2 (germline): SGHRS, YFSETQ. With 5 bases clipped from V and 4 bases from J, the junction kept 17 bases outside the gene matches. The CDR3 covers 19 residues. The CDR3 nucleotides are TGCGCCAGCAGATCCGGACAGGGCGTGGGGTCCCCCGGGGCCAACGTCCTGACTTTC. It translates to CASRSGQGVGSPGANVLTF.

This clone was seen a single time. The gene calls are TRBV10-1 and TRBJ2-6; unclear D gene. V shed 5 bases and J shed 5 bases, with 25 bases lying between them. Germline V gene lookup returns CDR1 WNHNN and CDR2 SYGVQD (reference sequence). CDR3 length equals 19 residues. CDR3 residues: CASSMFQRSHKSRANVLTF. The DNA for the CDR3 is TGCGCCAGCAGTATGTTTCAAAGATCGCACAAAAGTCGGGCCAACGTCCTGACTTTC.

CDR3 nucleotides: TGTGCCAGCAGCTTGGTTCCAAACCAAGAGACCCAGTACTTC. Its protein product is CASSLVPNQETQYF. V and J are TRBV5-4 and TRBJ2-5; D ambiguous. Per germline, CDR1 SGHNT and CDR2 YYREEE (reference sequence). V was shortened by 0 bases and J by 0 bases, with 6 bases between the two germline ends. The CDR3 has 14 residues.

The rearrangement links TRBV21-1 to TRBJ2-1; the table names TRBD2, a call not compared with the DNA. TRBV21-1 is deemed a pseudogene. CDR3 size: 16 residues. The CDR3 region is CASSLSGRAWGNEQFF. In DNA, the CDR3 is TGTGCCAGCAGCCTTAGCGGGAGGGCCTGGGGCAATGAGCAGTTCTTC.

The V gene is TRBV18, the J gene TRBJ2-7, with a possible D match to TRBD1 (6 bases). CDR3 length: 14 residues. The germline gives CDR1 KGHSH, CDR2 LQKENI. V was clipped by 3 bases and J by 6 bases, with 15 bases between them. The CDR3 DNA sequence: TGTGCCAGCTCACCCTCCGGACAGAGGGCCGAGCAGTACTTC. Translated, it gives CASSPSGQRAEQYF.

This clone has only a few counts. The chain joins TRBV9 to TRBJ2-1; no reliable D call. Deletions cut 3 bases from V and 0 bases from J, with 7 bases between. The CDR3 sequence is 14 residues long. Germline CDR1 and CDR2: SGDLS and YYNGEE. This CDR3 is CASSEYSSYNEQFF. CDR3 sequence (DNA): TGTGCCAGCAGCGAATACAGCTCCTACAATGAGCAGTTCTTC.

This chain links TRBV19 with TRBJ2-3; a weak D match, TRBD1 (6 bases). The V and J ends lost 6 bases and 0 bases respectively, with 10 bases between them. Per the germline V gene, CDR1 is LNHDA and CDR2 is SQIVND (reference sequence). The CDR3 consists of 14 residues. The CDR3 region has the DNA TGTGCCAGTAGACAGGGAGCTAGCACAGATACGCAGTATTTT. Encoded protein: CASRQGASTDTQYF.

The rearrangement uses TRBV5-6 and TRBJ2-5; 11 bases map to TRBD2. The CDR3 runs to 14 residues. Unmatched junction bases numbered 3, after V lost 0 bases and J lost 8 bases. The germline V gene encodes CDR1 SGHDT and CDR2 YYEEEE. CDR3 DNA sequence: TGTGCCAGCAGCTTGGTGACTAGCGGGGCCACCCAGTACTTC. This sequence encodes CASSLVTSGATQYF.

CDR3 protein: CASSIRARNTEAFF. CDR3 sequence (DNA): TGTGCCAGTAGTATACGGGCGAGGAACACTGAAGCTTTCTTT. The chain couples TRBV19 to TRBJ1-1; D unresolved. The V end lost 2 bases, the J end lost 1 base, and 8 bases lay between the germline ends. This CDR3 region has 14 residues. CDR1 is LNHDA, CDR2 SQIVND, per germline (reference sequence).

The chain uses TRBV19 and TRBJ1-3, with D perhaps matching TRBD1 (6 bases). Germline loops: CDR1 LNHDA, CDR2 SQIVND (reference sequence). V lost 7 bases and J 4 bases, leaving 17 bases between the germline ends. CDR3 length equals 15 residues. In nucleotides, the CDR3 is TGTGCCAGTAACCTCCAACAGGGTGCGGGAAACACCATATATTTT. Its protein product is CASNLQQGAGNTIYF.

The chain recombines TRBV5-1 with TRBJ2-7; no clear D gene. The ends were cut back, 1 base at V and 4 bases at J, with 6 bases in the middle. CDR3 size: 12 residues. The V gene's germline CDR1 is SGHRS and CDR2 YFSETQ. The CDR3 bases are TGCGCCAGCAGCTTGTCCGAATACGAGCAGTACTTC. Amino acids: CASSLSEYEQYF.

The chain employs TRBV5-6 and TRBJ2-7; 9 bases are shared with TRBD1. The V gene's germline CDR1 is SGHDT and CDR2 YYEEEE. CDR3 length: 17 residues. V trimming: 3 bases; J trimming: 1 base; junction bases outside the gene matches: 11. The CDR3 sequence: CASSSVLGQGFSYEQYF. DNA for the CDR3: TGTGCCAGCAGCTCAGTGTTGGGACAGGGATTTTCCTACGAGCAGTACTTC.

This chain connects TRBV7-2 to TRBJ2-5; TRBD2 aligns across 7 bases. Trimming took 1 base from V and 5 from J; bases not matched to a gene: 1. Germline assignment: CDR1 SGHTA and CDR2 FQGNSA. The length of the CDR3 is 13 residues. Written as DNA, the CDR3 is TGTGCCAGCAGCTTAGGTAGCGGGGAGACCCAGTACTTC. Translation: CASSLGSGETQYF.

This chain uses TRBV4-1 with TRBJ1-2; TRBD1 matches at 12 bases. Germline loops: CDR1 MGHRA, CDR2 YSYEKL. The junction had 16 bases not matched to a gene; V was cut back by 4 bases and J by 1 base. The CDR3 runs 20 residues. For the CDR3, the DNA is TGCGCCAGCAGCCGAATACAAACCGGGACAGGGGGCCAAGTTAACTATGGCTACACCTTC. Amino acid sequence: CASSRIQTGTGGQVNYGYTF.

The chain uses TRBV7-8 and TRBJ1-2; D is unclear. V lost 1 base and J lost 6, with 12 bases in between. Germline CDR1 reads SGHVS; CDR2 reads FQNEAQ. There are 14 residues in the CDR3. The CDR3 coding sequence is TGTGCCAGCAGCTTAGGTTCGCAGAGGGATGGCTACACCTTC. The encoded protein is CASSLGSQRDGYTF.

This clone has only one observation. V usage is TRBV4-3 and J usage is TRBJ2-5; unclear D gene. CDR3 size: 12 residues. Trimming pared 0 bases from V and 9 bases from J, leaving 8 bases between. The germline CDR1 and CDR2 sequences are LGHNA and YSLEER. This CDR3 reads CASSQDRSAQYF. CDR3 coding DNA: TGCGCCAGCAGCCAAGATCGATCGGCCCAGTACTTC.

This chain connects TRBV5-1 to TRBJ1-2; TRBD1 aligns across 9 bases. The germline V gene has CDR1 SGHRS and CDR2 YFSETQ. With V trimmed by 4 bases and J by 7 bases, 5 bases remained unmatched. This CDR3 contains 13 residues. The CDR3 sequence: CASSRTGGGGYTF. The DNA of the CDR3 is TGCGCCAGCAGCAGAACAGGGGGCGGTGGCTACACCTTC.